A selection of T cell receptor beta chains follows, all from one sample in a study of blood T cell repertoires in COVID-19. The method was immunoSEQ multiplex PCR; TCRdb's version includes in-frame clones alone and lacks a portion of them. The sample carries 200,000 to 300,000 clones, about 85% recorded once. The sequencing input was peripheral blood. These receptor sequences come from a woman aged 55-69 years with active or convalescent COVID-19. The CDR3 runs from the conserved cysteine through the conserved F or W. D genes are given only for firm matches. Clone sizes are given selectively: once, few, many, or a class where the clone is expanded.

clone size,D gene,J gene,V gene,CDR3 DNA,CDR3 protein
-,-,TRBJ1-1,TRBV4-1,TGCGCCAGCAGCCAAGATGGGGCTACAGGGTCTCCTGAAGCTTTCTTT,CASSQDGATGSPEAFF
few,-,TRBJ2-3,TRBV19,TGTGCCAGTAGTCCCTCAAGGACTACGGATACGCAGTATTTT,CASSPSRTTDTQYF
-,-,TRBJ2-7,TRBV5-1,TGCGCCAGCAGCTCGGACATATCCCCCTACGAGCAGTACTTC,CASSSDISPYEQYF
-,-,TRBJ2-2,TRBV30,TGTGCCTGGAGTGTATACGGGACCGGGGAGCTGTTTTTT,CAWSVYGTGELFF
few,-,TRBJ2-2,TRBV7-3,TGTGCCAGCAGCTCGACTCTGAACACCGGGGAGCTGTTTTTT,CASSSTLNTGELFF
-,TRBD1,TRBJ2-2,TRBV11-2,TGTGCCAGCAGCAGGGACAGGGCGGCGAACACCGGGGAGCTGTTTTTT,CASSRDRAANTGELFF
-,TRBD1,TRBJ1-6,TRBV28,TGTGCCAGCAGCCTGGGACAGGAAAATTCACCCCTCCACTTT,CASSLGQENSPLHF
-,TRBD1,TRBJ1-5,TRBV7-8,TGTGCCAGCAGCTTCCTCCGGGACAGCCTCAATCAGCCCCAGCATTTT,CASSFLRDSLNQPQHF
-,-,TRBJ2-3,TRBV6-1,TGTGCCAGCAGTGAAGGTCAGGTGGGCACAGATACGCAGTATTTT,CASSEGQVGTDTQYF
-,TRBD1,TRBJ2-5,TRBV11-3,TGTGCCAGCAGCCAAAGGGGACAGATCCCCCAAGAGACCCAGTACTTC,CASSQRGQIPQETQYF
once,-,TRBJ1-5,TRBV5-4,TGTGCCAGCAGCTTGGGCGGAACGAGCGATCAGCCCCAGCATTTT,CASSLGGTSDQPQHF
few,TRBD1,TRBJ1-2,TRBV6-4,TGTGCCAGCGGGAACAGGGGCAGCTACACCTTC,CASGNRGSYTF
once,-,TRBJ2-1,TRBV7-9,TGTGCCAGCAGCTTAGAAGTTGGGGCAGAGGAGCAGTTCTTC,CASSLEVGAEEQFF
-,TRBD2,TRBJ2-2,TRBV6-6,TGTGCCAGCAGTTACCTAGCGGGGAACACCGGGGAGCTGTTTTTT,CASSYLAGNTGELFF
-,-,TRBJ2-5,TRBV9,TGTGCCAGCAGCGCACAAGAGACCCAGTACTTC,CASSAQETQYF
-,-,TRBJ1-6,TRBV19,TGTGCCAGTAGTATAAGGCCACGGGTGAATTCACCCCTCCACTTT,CASSIRPRVNSPLHF
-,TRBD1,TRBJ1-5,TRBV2,TGTGCCAGCAGTGGGACAGGAGGAAGGAATCAGCCCCAGCATTTT,CASSGTGGRNQPQHF
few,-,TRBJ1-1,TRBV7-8,TGTGCCAGCAGCTTAGCCGGGGACACTGAAGCTTTCTTT,CASSLAGDTEAFF
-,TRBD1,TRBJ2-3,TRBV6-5,TGTGCCAGCACGACAGGGGGCACAGATACGCAGTATTTT,CASTTGGTDTQYF
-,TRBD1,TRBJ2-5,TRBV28,TGTGCCAGCAGTTTACGGGCAGGGGGCCATGAGACCCAGTACTTC,CASSLRAGGHETQYF
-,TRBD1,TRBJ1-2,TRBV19,TGTGCCAGTAGTGCCCTTCCCGGGACAGGGGGCTGGGATGGCTACACCTTC,CASSALPGTGGWDGYTF
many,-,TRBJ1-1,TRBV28,TGTGCCAGCAGTTTATTGAGCACTGAAGCTTTCTTT,CASSLLSTEAFF
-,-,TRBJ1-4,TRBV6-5,TGTGCCAGCAGCCCCTGGGGGGGGCGGAGTGAAAAACTGTTTTTT,CASSPWGGRSEKLFF
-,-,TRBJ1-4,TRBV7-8,TGTGCCAGCAGCTCAGGGTTAAGGGGGACTAATGAAAAACTGTTTTTT,CASSSGLRGTNEKLFF
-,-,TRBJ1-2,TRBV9,TGTGCCAGCAGCGTAGGGCAGGCCTCCTATGGCTACACCTTC,CASSVGQASYGYTF
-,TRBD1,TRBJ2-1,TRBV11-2,TGTGCCAGCAGCTTGAGACAGGGGAGGAATGAGCAGTTCTTC,CASSLRQGRNEQFF
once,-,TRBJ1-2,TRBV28,TGTGCCAGCAGTTTAACAGGGTTTGGCTACACCTTC,CASSLTGFGYTF
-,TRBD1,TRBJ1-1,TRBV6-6,TGTGCCAGCAGTCACCGACAGGGTATCGGCACTGAAGCTTTCTTT,CASSHRQGIGTEAFF
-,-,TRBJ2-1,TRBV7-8,TGTGCCAGCAGCTTAGGATCGAGGCGGGGACCTCGGAGTAATGAGCAGTTCTTC,CASSLGSRRGPRSNEQFF
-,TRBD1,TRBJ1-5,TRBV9,TGTGCCAGCAGCGCTGGGGATGGGACAGGGGGCTTTCAGCCCCAGCATTTT,CASSAGDGTGGFQPQHF
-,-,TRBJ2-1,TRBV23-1,TGCGCCAGCAGCCGGACTGCCCCCGTTGTCGGTGAGCAGTTCTTC,CASSRTAPVVGEQFF
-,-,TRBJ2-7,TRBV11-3,TGTGCCAGCAGCTTAGCGGGCAGGGCGTACGAGCAGTACTTC,CASSLAGRAYEQYF
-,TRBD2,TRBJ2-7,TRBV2,TGTGCCAGCGTAGGGACTAGCGGTTTAGTCTCCTACGAGCAGTACTTC,CASVGTSGLVSYEQYF
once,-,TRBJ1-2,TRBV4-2,TGTGCCAGCAGCCAAGATTTAGGGGAGGTCTATGGCTACACCTTC,CASSQDLGEVYGYTF
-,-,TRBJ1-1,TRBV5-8,TGTGCCAGCAGCATAGGACAGATGAACACTGAAGCTTTCTTT,CASSIGQMNTEAFF
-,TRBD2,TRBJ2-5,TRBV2,TGTGCCAGCACCCCGCTAGCGGGAGAGGCGGAGACCCAGTACTTC,CASTPLAGEAETQYF
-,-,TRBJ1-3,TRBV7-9,TGTGCCAGCAGCTTAGTGGCAGGGGTCGCTGGAAACACCATATATTTT,CASSLVAGVAGNTIYF
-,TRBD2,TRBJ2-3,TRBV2,TGTGCCCGCGCAAGGGCTAGCGGGCCTCTAACTAGCACAGATACGCAGTATTTT,CARARASGPLTSTDTQYF
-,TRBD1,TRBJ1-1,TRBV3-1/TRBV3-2,TGTGCCAGCAGCCAAGGACAGGGGAAAGCTGCTGAAGCTTTCTTT,CASSQGQGKAAEAFF
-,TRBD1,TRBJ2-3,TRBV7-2,TGTGCCAGCAGCCCAGGACAGGCCACAGATACGCAGTATTTT,CASSPGQATDTQYF
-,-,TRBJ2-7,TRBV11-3,TGTGCCAGCAGCTTAGAGAGGTACGAGCAGTACTTC,CASSLERYEQYF
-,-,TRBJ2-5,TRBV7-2,TGTGCCAGCAGCTTAGAATCGCGGGCTGGAGAGACCCAGTACTTC,CASSLESRAGETQYF